One T cell receptor (beta chain) is described in this entry. Its antigen is as yet unknown. In germline, CDR1 is SGDLS, CDR2 YYNGEE. This CDR3 spans 14 amino acids. The V gene end was trimmed by 3 bases and the J gene end by 2 bases; junction bases not matched to a gene: 1. PCR was performed using 60 Vbeta and 13 Jbeta primers. As processed by the authors: Around 80 million unique TCR beta chains, 9.5 million to 11 million of them shared, were counted by a later analysis. This table comes from immunoSEQ multiplex PCR, and its TCRdb copy is limited to in-frame clones, with some not included. From that table come the V and J calls and clone size; the DNA was used to work out D and trimming. There are some 180,000 clones in the sample; around 83% occur only once, and around 1.2% lies in the top ten. The sample originates from a study of cytomegalovirus exposure and HLA in healthy donors. Findings of the study overall: What a later analysis showed was that several of the most significant clusters appeared linked to common viral pathogens. Researchers counted around 170 TCR beta chains as cytomegalovirus-associated. Reportedly, fewer N-insertions than the 666-donor mean appeared in an Asian-associated ancestry cluster in a later analysis.

The source is a girl aged 2 to 10 in good health and CMV-seropositive. Sequencing used PBMCs. The gene calls are TRBV9 and TRBJ1-3; 8 nucleotides agree with TRBD1. CDR3 in DNA: TGTGCCAGCAGCGGGACAGGGACTGGAAACACCATATATTTT. Translated, it gives CASSGTGTGNTIYF.